This T cell receptor (beta chain) came from a study of control samples from healthy donors and cancer patients. Germline V gene data show CDR1 as SQVTM and CDR2 as ANQGSEA. V lost 5 bases to trimming and J lost 4 bases, with 18 bases between them. The CDR3 covers 15 residues. Clones were read by immunoSEQ multiplex PCR, and TCRdb kept only the in-frame ones, dropping some. The sample shows fewer than 40,000 clones, about 94% of them seen only once. The chain recombines TRBV29-1 with TRBJ2-1, with D possibly matching TRBD1 (6 bases). This clonotype was obtained from a man between 35 and 55 years old with colorectal cancer. The sample consisted of PBMCs. CDR3 in amino acids: CSVTDRKSSYNEQFF. The DNA for the CDR3 is TGCAGCGTTACCGACAGGAAATCAAGTTACAATGAGCAGTTCTTC.